One and the same sample provided the 26 T cell receptor beta chains below, sequenced in a study of blood T cell repertoires in COVID-19. Repertoires were generated with immunoSEQ multiplex PCR, while TCRdb's copy carries only in-frame clones and drops some. The sample shows more than 20,000 clones, roughly 71% of them seen only once. Sequencing used peripheral blood. All receptors come from an elderly man with active or convalescent COVID-19.

This clone was counted once. This chain connects TRBV4-3 to TRBJ1-1; D not resolved. The CDR3 sequence is 13 residues long. Germline V gene sequence: CDR1 LGHNA, CDR2 YSLEER. Trimming removed 3 bases at V and 2 bases at J, with 7 bases between. The CDR3 is CASSHVRNTEAFF. CDR3 sequence (DNA): TGCGCCAGCAGCCACGTGCGTAACACTGAAGCTTTCTTT.

The rearrangement links TRBV7-2 to TRBJ2-7; D remains ambiguous. The CDR3 sequence is 11 residues long. Germline V gene lookup returns CDR1 SGHTA and CDR2 FQGNSA. V was clipped by 4 bases and J by 7 bases, with 8 bases between them. CDR3 bases: TGTGCCAGCAGCTCTCCGTCGGAGCAGTACTTC. Amino acid sequence: CASSSPSEQYF.

The sample holds a few counts of this clone. The chain couples TRBV19 to TRBJ1-2, with TRBD1 identical over 8 bases. Losses at the gene ends were 8 bases for V and 4 bases for J; bases not matched to a gene: 3. Germline CDR1 LNHDA, CDR2 SQIVND (reference sequence). The CDR3 sequence is 12 residues long. CDR3 residues: CASSDRAYGYTF. The DNA for the CDR3 is TGTGCCAGTTCGGACAGGGCCTATGGCTACACCTTC.

This clone was seen a single time. CDR3 coding DNA: TGCGCCAGCAGCCAAGAAGGCGCAGGGGTAAGCACAGATACGCAGTATTTT. Translation: CASSQEGAGVSTDTQYF. The chain carries TRBV4-3 and TRBJ2-3; D possibly corresponds to TRBD1 (6 bases). Germline CDR1 is LGHNA and CDR2 is YSLEER. The CDR3 spans 17 residues. Between the trimmed V and J ends, which lost 0 bases and 0 bases, there was a span of 13 bases.

This rearrangement joins TRBV10-1 to TRBJ1-1; D remains ambiguous. The CDR3 consists of 13 residues. Germline V gene sequence: CDR1 WNHNN, CDR2 SYGVQD (reference sequence). V was trimmed by 4 bases and J by 2 bases, leaving 8 bases between them. CDR3 DNA: TGCGCCAGCAGTGTGCCGGTTAACACTGAAGCTTTCTTT. Translating gives CASSVPVNTEAFF.

This clone was seen once. The CDR3 reads CASSVGREGRVSYEQYF. The CDR3 DNA is TGTGCCAGCAGTGTAGGTCGGGAGGGGAGGGTCTCCTACGAGCAGTACTTC. This sequence joins TRBV2 and TRBJ2-7; 8 positions agree with TRBD2. CDR1 and CDR2 from the germline V gene are SNHLY and FYNNEI. The CDR3 sequence is 17 residues long. Germline trimming cut 4 bases from V and 0 bases from J; bases unmatched to any gene: 11. Based on the CDR3 plus reference TRBV2 and TRBJ2-7, the full variable domain is EPEVTQTPSHQVTQMGQEVILRCVPISNHLYFYWYRQILGQKVEFLVSFYNNEISEKSEIFDDQFSVERPDGSNFTLKIRSTKLEDSAMYFCASSVGREGRVSYEQYFGPGTRLTVT.

Concerning this clone itself: Other DNA variants within this sample encode the same CDR3. The genes are TRBV20-1 and TRBJ1-1; D not certain. Trimming cost V 3 bases and J 8 bases, with 10 bases left between them. The CDR3 totals 11 residues. The germline CDR1 and CDR2 sequences are DFQATT and SNEGSKA (reference sequence). As DNA, the CDR3 is TGCAGTGCTAGTTTGGGCAGGGAAGCTTTCTTT. Its protein product is CSASLGREAFF.

The genes are TRBV19 and TRBJ2-2; the match to TRBD1 covers 9 bases. CDR3 size: 15 residues. Germline V gene sequence: CDR1 LNHDA, CDR2 SQIVND (reference sequence). The junction had 2 bases not matched to a gene; V was cut back by 5 bases and J by 1 base. The CDR3 here is CASSPGQGNTGELFF. The CDR3 nucleotides are TGTGCCAGTAGTCCGGGACAGGGGAACACCGGGGAGCTGTTTTTT. The full variable domain, with the rest looked up from reference TRBV19 and TRBJ2-2, is DGGITQSPKYLFRKEGQNVTLSCEQNLNHDAMYWYRQDPGQGLRLIYYSQIVNDFQKGDIAEGYSVSREKKESFPLTVTSAQKNPTAFYLCASSPGQGNTGELFFGEGSRLTVL.

This clone was picked up one time. This chain uses TRBV2 with TRBJ1-6; TRBD1 is a possible D gene (6 bases). V lost 3 bases to trimming and J lost 0 bases, with 18 bases between them. In germline, CDR1 is SNHLY, CDR2 FYNNEI. The CDR3 is 19 amino acids. The CDR3 loop is CASSDRRSTGNSYNSPLHF. As DNA, the CDR3 is TGTGCCAGCAGTGACCGCCGGTCGACAGGAAACTCCTATAATTCACCCCTCCACTTT.

V and J are TRBV9 and TRBJ2-2; 8 bases are a match to TRBD1. The CDR3 runs 16 residues. Per the germline V gene, CDR1 is SGDLS and CDR2 is YYNGEE. V lost 3 bases to trimming and J lost 3 bases; unmatched junction nucleotides: 7. In nucleotides, the CDR3 is TGTGCCAGCAGCGGAACCGGGACAGGCTACACCGGGGAGCTGTTTTTT. Residues: CASSGTGTGYTGELFF. Full variable domain (remainder filled in from reference TRBV9 and TRBJ2-2): DSGVTQTPKHLITATGQRVTLRCSPRSGDLSVYWYQQSLDQGLQFLIQYYNGEERAKGNILERFSAQQFPDLHSELNLSSLELGDSALYFCASSGTGTGYTGELFFGEGSRLTVL.

V usage is TRBV27 and J usage is TRBJ1-2, with D perhaps TRBD1 (6 bases). The CDR3 is 14 residues long. Per the germline V gene, CDR1 is MNHEY and CDR2 is SMNVEV (reference sequence). V dropped 2 bases and J dropped 4 bases, with 11 bases sitting between them. For the CDR3, the DNA is TGTGCCAGCAGTTTAGAAGGGGGACGCTATGGCTACACCTTC. Encoded protein: CASSLEGGRYGYTF.

The rearrangement links TRBV27 to TRBJ2-7; 9 nucleotides agree with TRBD2. J was trimmed by 3 bases and V by 5 bases; bases with no gene match: 11. Germline lookup yields CDR1 MNHEY and CDR2 SMNVEV (reference sequence). The CDR3 consists of 16 residues. In DNA, the CDR3 is TGTGCCAGCAGTCCCATCGTTGGCGGGAGGGGCTACGAGCAGTACTTC. It yields the protein CASSPIVGGRGYEQYF.

V usage is TRBV5-1 and J usage is TRBJ2-1; TRBD2 matches 12 bases. Trimming took 0 bases from V and 13 from J; bases not matched to a gene: 11. This CDR3 region has 16 residues. In germline, CDR1 is SGHRS, CDR2 YFSETQ. The CDR3 sequence: CASSLAPGLAGEDQFF. In DNA form, the CDR3 reads TGCGCCAGCAGCTTGGCCCCGGGACTAGCGGGCGAGGACCAGTTCTTC.

V and J are TRBV28 and TRBJ2-5, with TRBD1 matching 10 bases. Unmatched junction bases numbered 10, after V lost 6 bases and J lost 3 bases. The CDR3 spans 16 residues. Per germline, CDR1 MDHEN and CDR2 SYDVKM. This chain's CDR3 is CASSLRDRGEKETQYF. The CDR3 DNA reads as TGTGCCAGCAGCCTCCGGGACAGGGGTGAAAAAGAGACCCAGTACTTC.

This clone appeared a single time. The chain has TRBV11-2 and TRBJ2-5; 7 bases are shared with TRBD1. The ends lost 1 base at V and 4 bases at J; junction bases unmatched: 6. Germline CDR1 is SGHAT and CDR2 is FQNNGV. The CDR3 is 15 amino acids. The CDR3 loop is CASSLAGRGLETQYF. The CDR3 DNA reads TGTGCCAGCAGCTTAGCGGGCAGGGGGTTAGAGACCCAGTACTTC.

CDR3 amino acids: CASSAWSSGAGGEQYF. The CDR3 DNA reads TGTGCCAGCAGTGCTTGGTCTAGCGGGGCTGGGGGGGAGCAGTACTTC. This chain joins TRBV6-1 and TRBJ2-7; TRBD2 matches 9 bases. Losses at the gene ends were 4 bases for V and 7 bases for J; bases not matched to a gene: 14. This CDR3 contains 16 residues. The germline CDR1 and CDR2 sequences are MNHNS and SASEGT.

V and J are TRBV11-2 and TRBJ2-3; 8 bases are a match to TRBD2. This CDR3 contains 15 residues. CDR1 is SGHAT, CDR2 FQNNGV, per germline. V lost 0 bases and J lost 5; bases outside the gene matches: 4. The CDR3 reads CASSLERLAGDTQYF. CDR3 nucleotides: TGTGCCAGCAGCTTAGAAAGGCTAGCGGGAGATACGCAGTATTTT.

The J gene is TRBJ1-1, the V gene TRBV7-2; TRBD1 aligns across 7 bases. CDR1 is SGHTA, CDR2 FQGNSA, per germline. V trimming: 7 bases; J trimming: 6 bases; junction bases outside the gene matches: 14. The CDR3 is made up of 15 amino acids. The CDR3 sequence is CASTLQGRTAAEAFF. The CDR3 DNA follows: TGTGCCAGCACCCTACAGGGGAGGACCGCCGCTGAAGCTTTCTTT.

V and J are TRBV5-1 and TRBJ1-1; D is ambiguous. Germline V CDR1 and CDR2: SGHRS, YFSETQ. The CDR3 runs 12 residues. Trimming left V 4 bases short and J 3 bases short, with 7 bases between. The CDR3 DNA is TGCGCCAGCAGCCACTCGGACACTGAAGCTTTCTTT. Residues: CASSHSDTEAFF.

This chain uses TRBV7-2 with TRBJ1-2, with D unclear. CDR1 and CDR2 from the germline V gene are SGHTA and FQGNSA. V was clipped by 3 bases and J by 6 bases, with 17 bases between them. This CDR3 is 15 amino acids long. CDR3 amino acids: CASSFIGISRHGYTF. The CDR3 DNA reads as TGTGCCAGCAGCTTTATAGGTATATCTAGACATGGCTACACCTTC. The whole variable domain, filled in from reference TRBV7-2 and TRBJ1-2, reads GAGVSQSPSNKVTEKGKDVELRCDPISGHTALYWYRQSLGQGLEFLIYFQGNSAPDKSGLPSDRFSAERTGGSVSTLTIQRTQQEDSAVYLCASSFIGISRHGYTFGSGTRLTVV.

This clone was detected a few times. CDR3 in amino acids: CASSQRGTGEQFF. CDR3 in DNA: TGTGCCAGCAGCCAAAGGGGGACAGGCGAGCAGTTCTTC. The chain employs TRBV3-1 (or the pseudogene TRBV3-2) and TRBJ2-1; 8 bases are a match to TRBD1. The CDR3 totals 13 residues. Germline V gene data show CDR1 as LGHDT and CDR2 as YNNKEL (reference sequence). The trim removed 2 bases at V and 10 bases at J, leaving 4 bases unmatched.

This rearrangement joins TRBV27 to TRBJ1-2; D gene uncertain. Between the trimmed V and J ends, which lost 5 bases and 6 bases, there was a span of 10 bases. The germline V gene has CDR1 MNHEY and CDR2 SMNVEV (reference sequence). The length of the CDR3 is 12 residues. The CDR3 nucleotides are TGTGCCAGCAGTCCCGACAACAATGGCTACACCTTC. This translates into CASSPDNNGYTF.

This clone is a singleton in its sample. The genes are TRBV7-9 and TRBJ1-1, with a tentative D call TRBD1 (5 bases). V gave up 5 bases and J gave up 3 bases, with 19 bases separating them. Germline V gene lookup returns CDR1 SEHNR and CDR2 FQNEAQ (reference sequence). The CDR3 loop spans 16 amino acids. CDR3 sequence (DNA): TGTGCCAGCAGCGGTGGTGGAACGGGGGGTTACACTGAAGCTTTCTTT. This gives the protein CASSGGGTGGYTEAFF.

This chain connects TRBV6-5 to TRBJ1-4, with 7 bases lining up with TRBD1. V gave up 2 bases and J gave up 3 bases; unmatched junction bases: 6. This CDR3 comprises 16 residues. Germline lookup yields CDR1 MNHEY and CDR2 SVGAGI. The DNA of the CDR3 is TGTGCCAGCAGTTACCAGGACAGGCCATCTAATGAAAAACTGTTTTTT. This gives the protein CASSYQDRPSNEKLFF.

The rearrangement joins TRBV5-1 to TRBJ2-5, with 16 bases identical to TRBD2. After removal of 0 bases from V and 5 bases from J, the junction contained 4 bases not matched to a gene. The CDR3 consists of 17 residues. Germline V gene sequence: CDR1 SGHRS, CDR2 YFSETQ. This CDR3 is CASSLVGLAGGPETQYF. The CDR3 coding sequence is TGCGCCAGCAGCTTGGTGGGACTAGCGGGAGGGCCCGAGACCCAGTACTTC.

The gene calls are TRBV7-2 and TRBJ2-3, with 7 nucleotides matching TRBD2. There are 15 residues in the CDR3. Looked up from germline, CDR1 is SGHTA and CDR2 is FQGNSA. Germline trimming cut 5 bases from V and 7 bases from J; bases unmatched to any gene: 12. The CDR3 loop reads CASSGRAGTNNTQYF. The CDR3 DNA sequence: TGTGCCAGCAGCGGCAGAGCGGGGACTAATAATACGCAGTATTTT. Full variable domain (rest looked up from reference TRBV7-2 and TRBJ2-3): GAGVSQSPSNKVTEKGKDVELRCDPISGHTALYWYRQSLGQGLEFLIYFQGNSAPDKSGLPSDRFSAERTGGSVSTLTIQRTQQEDSAVYLCASSGRAGTNNTQYFGPGTRLTVL.